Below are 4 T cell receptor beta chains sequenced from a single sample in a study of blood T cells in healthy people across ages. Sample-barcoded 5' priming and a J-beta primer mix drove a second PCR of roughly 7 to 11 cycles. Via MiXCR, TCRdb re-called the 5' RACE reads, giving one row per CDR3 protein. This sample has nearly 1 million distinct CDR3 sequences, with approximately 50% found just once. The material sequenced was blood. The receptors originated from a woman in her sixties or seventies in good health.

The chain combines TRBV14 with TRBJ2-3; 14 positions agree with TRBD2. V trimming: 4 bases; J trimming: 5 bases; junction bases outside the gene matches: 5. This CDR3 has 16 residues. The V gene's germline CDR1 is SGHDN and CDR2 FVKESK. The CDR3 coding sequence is TGTGCCAGCAGCCCGACTAGCGGGAGGGCCAAAGATACGCAGTATTTT. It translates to CASSPTSGRAKDTQYF.

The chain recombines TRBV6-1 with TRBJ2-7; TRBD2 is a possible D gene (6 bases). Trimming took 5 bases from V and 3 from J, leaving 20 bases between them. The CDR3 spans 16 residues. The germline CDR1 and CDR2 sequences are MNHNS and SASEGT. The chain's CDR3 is CASSRLFSVADYEQYF. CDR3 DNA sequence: TGTGCCAGCAGTAGATTGTTCTCCGTAGCGGACTACGAGCAGTACTTC.

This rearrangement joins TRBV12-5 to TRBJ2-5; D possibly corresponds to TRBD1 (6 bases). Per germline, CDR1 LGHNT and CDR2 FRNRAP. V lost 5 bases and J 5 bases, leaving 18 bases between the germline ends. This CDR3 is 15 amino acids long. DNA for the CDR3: TGTGCTAGTGGTCCGGGGACACTCCTCGGGGAGACCCAGTACTTC. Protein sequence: CASGPGTLLGETQYF.

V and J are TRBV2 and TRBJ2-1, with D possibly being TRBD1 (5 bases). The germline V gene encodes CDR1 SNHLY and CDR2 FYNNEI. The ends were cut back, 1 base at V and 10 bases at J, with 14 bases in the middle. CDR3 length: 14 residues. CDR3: CASSEERQSPEQFF. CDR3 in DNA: TGTGCCAGCAGTGAAGAAAGACAGTCTCCGGAGCAGTTCTTC. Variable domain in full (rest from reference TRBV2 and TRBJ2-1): EPEVTQTPSHQVTQMGQEVILRCVPISNHLYFYWYRQILGQKVEFLVSFYNNEISEKSEIFDDQFSVERPDGSNFTLKIRSTKLEDSAMYFCASSEERQSPEQFFGPGTRLTVL.